One and the same sample provided the 32 T cell receptor beta chains below, sequenced in a study of early T cells in non-severe SARS-CoV-2 infection. TCRdb passed the 5' RACE reads through MiXCR, listing each CDR3 protein once. The sample consists of over 50,000 distinct CDR3 sequences, just under 15% of them appearing once. The sequences come from whole blood, collected at baseline. The origin of the receptors is an adult who was a healthcare worker with PCR-confirmed SARS-CoV-2 infection or an uninfected control (not recorded which).

This clonotype was seen a few times. CDR3 region: CASSPQSSGNTIYF. The CDR3 DNA is TGTGCCAGCAGCCCGCAGAGCTCTGGAAACACCATATATTTT. The chain has TRBV7-9 and TRBJ1-3; no firm D call. V was cut by 5 bases and J by 0 bases, with 8 bases left in between. Germline values: CDR1 SEHNR, CDR2 FQNEAQ (reference sequence). CDR3 length: 14 amino acids.

The chain recombines TRBV3-1 with TRBJ2-5; D call uncertain. The germline CDR1 and CDR2 sequences are LGHDT and YNNKEL (reference sequence). The CDR3 is 12 amino acids. The V gene lost 4 bases and the J gene lost 5 bases, with 8 bases spanning the gap. CDR3 residues: CASSPATETQYF. The CDR3 coding sequence is TGTGCCAGCAGCCCCGCTACGGAGACCCAGTACTTC.

This clonotype was picked up many times. The rearrangement uses TRBV28 and TRBJ1-2; D unresolved. Germline assignment: CDR1 MDHEN and CDR2 SYDVKM. Trimming left V 5 bases short and J 4 bases short, with 11 bases between. The CDR3 extends over 13 amino acids. The CDR3 bases are TGTGCCAGCAGTCCCAACCCCACCTATGGCTACACCTTC. The encoded protein is CASSPNPTYGYTF.

This clonotype was observed a single time. The rearrangement joins TRBV25-1 to TRBJ2-1; weak D call: TRBD1 (6 bases). V dropped 4 bases and J dropped 2 bases, with 12 bases sitting between them. Germline V gene data show CDR1 as MGHDK and CDR2 as SYGVNS. This CDR3 is built from 15 residues. The DNA for the CDR3 is TGTGCCAGCAGTGCCAGCCGGGACACCTACAATGAGCAGTTCTTC. Translation gives CASSASRDTYNEQFF.

This clonotype was observed a handful of times. A much larger clone is a single base away; this may be a read error. V and J are TRBV11-2 and TRBJ2-5; D not certain. CDR3 length equals 11 residues. Per germline, CDR1 SGHAT and CDR2 FQNNGV. The ends were cut back, 4 bases at V and 4 bases at J, with 4 bases in the middle. The CDR3 region is CASSSGETQYF. The CDR3 DNA is TGTGCCAGCAGCTCGGGAGAGACCCAGTACTTC.

V gene TRBV3-1 combines with J gene TRBJ2-2; TRBD2 matches at 9 bases. The CDR3 consists of 15 residues. Germline assignment: CDR1 LGHDT and CDR2 YNNKEL (reference sequence). With 4 bases clipped from V and 0 bases from J, the junction kept 0 bases outside the gene matches. CDR3 sequence: CASSRLAANTGELFF. Here the CDR3 DNA reads TGTGCCAGCAGCCGACTAGCGGCGAACACCGGGGAGCTGTTTTTT.

This clonotype has at least ten counts. The J gene is TRBJ1-4, the V gene TRBV6-1; 12 positions agree with TRBD1. Germline CDR1 MNHNS, CDR2 SASEGT. V lost 5 bases to trimming and J lost 8 bases; unmatched junction nucleotides: 3. CDR3 length equals 14 residues. CDR3 protein: CASSSGTGGEKLFF. Written as DNA, the CDR3 is TGTGCCAGCAGTTCCGGGACAGGGGGCGAAAAACTGTTTTTT.

In this sample, this clonotype turned up many times. The chain recombines TRBV7-3 with TRBJ2-7, with 8 bases identical to TRBD2. The J segment lost 6 bases and the V segment lost 0 bases, leaving 10 bases of the junction unmatched. The CDR3 extends over 16 amino acids. CDR1 is SGHTA, CDR2 FQGTGA, per germline. The CDR3 region has the DNA TGTGCCAGCAGCTTAACTTTCAGCGGGAGTCTTGCCGAGCAGTACTTC. It yields the protein CASSLTFSGSLAEQYF.

This clonotype came up many times. The rearrangement joins TRBV27 to TRBJ1-6; no clear D gene. The V gene's germline CDR1 is MNHEY and CDR2 SMNVEV (reference sequence). The CDR3 runs 13 residues. Trimming pared 5 bases from V and 4 bases from J, leaving 6 bases between. The CDR3 region has the DNA TGTGCCAGCAGTACGGGGTATAATTCACCCCTCCACTTT. Residues: CASSTGYNSPLHF.

This clonotype was detected only a few times. The chain uses TRBV28 and TRBJ2-7; 9 bases fit TRBD2. This CDR3 contains 14 residues. Germline trimming cut 6 bases from V and 4 bases from J; bases unmatched to any gene: 7. Germline values: CDR1 MDHEN, CDR2 SYDVKM. In nucleotides, the CDR3 is TGTGCCAGCAGGACCGGGACTAGCTCATACGAGCAGTACTTC. As protein: CASRTGTSSYEQYF. The variable domain in full, with the rest retrieved from reference TRBV28 and TRBJ2-7, is DVKVTQSSRYLVKRTGEKVFLECVQDMDHENMFWYRQDPGLGLRLIYFSYDVKMKEKGDIPEGYSVSREKKERFSLILESASTNQTSMYLCASRTGTSSYEQYFGPGTRLTVT.

This chain uses TRBV25-1 with TRBJ1-6; a possible D gene is TRBD1 (6 bases). This CDR3 is 13 amino acids long. Germline V gene sequence: CDR1 MGHDK, CDR2 SYGVNS. Trimming took 6 bases from V and 11 from J, leaving 14 bases between them. As DNA, the CDR3 is TGTGCCAGCAGATTTAAACAGGGAACACCCCTCCACTTT. It yields the protein CASRFKQGTPLHF.

The CDR3: CASSITGGANEKLFF. In nucleotides, the CDR3 is TGTGCCAGCAGTATCACAGGGGGGGCTAATGAAAAACTGTTTTTT. The chain couples TRBV28 to TRBJ1-4; 8 bases map to TRBD1. Trimming took 5 bases from V and 3 from J; bases not matched to a gene: 5. The CDR3 is 15 residues long. Germline CDR1 reads MDHEN; CDR2 reads SYDVKM. Based on the CDR3 plus reference TRBV28 and TRBJ1-4, the full variable domain is DVKVTQSSRYLVKRTGEKVFLECVQDMDHENMFWYRQDPGLGLRLIYFSYDVKMKEKGDIPEGYSVSREKKERFSLILESASTNQTSMYLCASSITGGANEKLFFGSGTQLSVL.

This clonotype was observed a few times. The chain has TRBV7-8 and TRBJ1-1; D not resolved. V was clipped by 2 bases and J by 2 bases, with 6 bases between them. This CDR3 contains 13 residues. CDR1 and CDR2 (germline): SGHVS, FQNEAQ. This CDR3 is CASSLNSNTEAFF. CDR3 bases: TGTGCCAGCAGCTTAAACAGTAACACTGAAGCTTTCTTT. Full variable domain (rest looked up from reference TRBV7-8 and TRBJ1-1): GAGVSQSPRYKVAKRGQDVALRCDPISGHVSLFWYQQALGQGPEFLTYFQNEAQLDKSGLPSDRFFAERPEGSVSTLKIQRTQQEDSAVYLCASSLNSNTEAFFGQGTRLTVV.

This chain joins TRBV19 and TRBJ2-1, with a weak D call TRBD2 (5 bases). The V gene lost 5 bases and the J gene lost 7 bases, with 18 bases spanning the gap. This CDR3 is 15 amino acids long. The V gene's germline CDR1 is LNHDA and CDR2 SQIVND (reference sequence). The CDR3 region is CASSQATTRGNEQFF. The CDR3 nucleotides are TGTGCCAGTAGTCAAGCGACCACTCGGGGAAATGAGCAGTTCTTC.

Many counts were recorded for this clonotype. V gene TRBV7-8 combines with J gene TRBJ1-5; D not certain. CDR1 is SGHVS and CDR2 is FQNEAQ in the germline V gene. The CDR3 has 12 residues. Trimming shortened V by 3 bases and J by 7 bases, and 7 bases separated the two germline ends. The CDR3 bases are TGTGCCAGCAGCTTGCTCGGCCAGCCCCAGCATTTT. This translates into CASSLLGQPQHF.

In its sample, this clonotype ranks as medium-sized. The rearrangement uses TRBV4-1 and TRBJ1-1; no clear D. The CDR3 has 14 amino acids. The V gene's germline CDR1 is MGHRA and CDR2 YSYEKL. Trimming left V 1 base short and J 0 bases short, with 6 bases between. CDR3 sequence: CASSQGLMNTEAFF. CDR3 DNA sequence: TGCGCCAGCAGCCAAGGATTAATGAACACTGAAGCTTTCTTT.

This clonotype was detected ten times or more. J is TRBJ2-5 and V is TRBV7-8; possible D gene TRBD2, 5 bases. The V gene's germline CDR1 is SGHVS and CDR2 FQNEAQ. V was trimmed by 1 base and J by 4 bases, leaving 7 bases between them. This CDR3 is built from 13 residues. CDR3 nucleotides: TGTGCCAGCAGCTTAGGGCGGGCAGAGACCCAGTACTTC. Protein: CASSLGRAETQYF.

This rearrangement joins TRBV5-5 to TRBJ2-5; 7 bases line up with TRBD1. Germline-derived CDR1 and CDR2 are SGHKS and YYEKEE (reference sequence). V trimming: 0 bases; J trimming: 12 bases; junction bases outside the gene matches: 14. The CDR3 contains 15 residues. The DNA of the CDR3 is TGTGCCAGCAGCTTGGAATTATTAGGGACAGCCGTAAAGTACTTC. As protein: CASSLELLGTAVKYF.

This clonotype was seen a few times. The chain has TRBV3-1 and TRBJ2-7, with a weak D call TRBD2 (6 bases). This CDR3 comprises 15 residues. Germline V gene data show CDR1 as LGHDT and CDR2 as YNNKEL (reference sequence). V was clipped by 1 base and J by 5 bases, with 15 bases between them. The CDR3 nucleotides are TGTGCCAGCAGCCAAGTCCCCGGGAGTATCGACGAGCAGTACTTC. The encoded protein is CASSQVPGSIDEQYF.

This clonotype was counted only a few times. J is TRBJ2-5 and V is TRBV10-1, with D perhaps TRBD2 (5 bases). Deletions cut 0 bases from V and 8 bases from J, with 16 bases between. The V gene's germline CDR1 is WNHNN and CDR2 SYGVQD (reference sequence). CDR3 length: 15 residues. The CDR3 spells CASSESFGPSGTQYF. CDR3 bases: TGCGCCAGCAGTGAGTCGTTCGGGCCCAGCGGTACCCAGTACTTC.

The rearrangement joins TRBV5-1 to TRBJ2-1; maybe TRBD1 (6 bases). CDR1 SGHRS and CDR2 YFSETQ come from the germline V gene. V was cut by 0 bases and J by 3 bases, with 10 bases left in between. The CDR3 extends over 15 amino acids. CDR3 amino acids: CASSLGRTDYNEQFF. Here the CDR3 DNA reads TGCGCCAGCAGCTTGGGACGGACAGACTACAATGAGCAGTTCTTC.

This clonotype was found a few times. The chain is built from TRBV25-1 and TRBJ2-3; 8 bases map to TRBD2. J lost 0 bases, V lost 5 bases, and 7 bases had no gene match. CDR1 MGHDK and CDR2 SYGVNS come from the germline V gene. This CDR3 contains 16 residues. CDR3 nucleotide sequence: TGTGCCAGCAGTAACGGGGGGGTTGCTAGCACAGATACGCAGTATTTT. It specifies CASSNGGVASTDTQYF.

This chain uses TRBV27 with TRBJ2-7; D might be TRBD2 (5 bases). V lost 4 bases and J 3 bases, leaving 16 bases between the germline ends. This CDR3 is built from 15 residues. CDR1 is MNHEY and CDR2 is SMNVEV in the germline V gene (reference sequence). The CDR3 reads CASSSAGRTNYEQYF. CDR3 coding DNA: TGTGCCAGCAGTTCTGCGGGCCGGACCAACTACGAGCAGTACTTC.

This chain joins TRBV7-9 and TRBJ2-7, with unresolved D. Trimming shortened V by 1 base and J by 3 bases, and 22 bases separated the two germline ends. The CDR3 is made up of 18 amino acids. Germline-derived CDR1 and CDR2 are SEHNR and FQNEAQ (reference sequence). CDR3 residues: CASSLEQLPGPLGYEQYF. In nucleotides, the CDR3 is TGTGCCAGCAGCTTAGAACAACTACCAGGTCCGTTAGGCTACGAGCAGTACTTC.

With regard to this clonotype: Compared with germline, one end of the junction differs, possibly owing to a read error. The V and J genes are TRBV3-1 and TRBJ2-4; 8 bases match TRBD2. The length of the CDR3 is 12 residues. CDR1 is LGHDT and CDR2 is YNNKEL in the germline V gene (reference sequence). CDR3 in amino acids: CASSQGTSRWIF. CDR3 in DNA: TGTGCCAGCAGCCAAGGGACTAGCAGGTGGATCTTC.

This clonotype was detected a few times. The CDR3 nucleotides read TGTGCCAGCAGTGATGGAGGGTCCACCTACGAGCAGTACTTC. Translating it yields CASSDGGSTYEQYF. The chain joins TRBV25-1 to TRBJ2-7; a possible D gene is TRBD2 (6 bases). Trimming took 3 bases from V and 2 from J, leaving 11 bases between them. The germline V gene has CDR1 MGHDK and CDR2 SYGVNS. The CDR3 runs 14 residues.

This clonotype was observed a few times. The chain recombines TRBV5-4 with TRBJ1-1; TRBD1 aligns across 9 bases. The J segment lost 6 bases and the V segment lost 1 base, leaving 7 bases of the junction unmatched. CDR1 is SGHNT, CDR2 YYREEE, per germline (reference sequence). This CDR3 has 15 amino acids. Here the CDR3 reads CASSLSGQGWAEAFF. For the CDR3, the DNA is TGTGCCAGCAGCTTGTCAGGACAGGGGTGGGCTGAAGCTTTCTTT.

The chain couples TRBV11-2 to TRBJ2-5; D might be TRBD1 (6 bases). Deletions cut 1 base from V and 5 bases from J, with 20 bases between. CDR3 size: 17 residues. Per germline, CDR1 SGHAT and CDR2 FQNNGV. The CDR3 reads CASSLVWGQGNGETQYF. DNA of the CDR3: TGTGCCAGCAGCTTAGTTTGGGGGCAGGGAAACGGTGAGACCCAGTACTTC.

This chain connects TRBV14 to TRBJ2-7; 9 bases agree with TRBD2. The CDR3 is made up of 15 amino acids. The germline V gene has CDR1 SGHDN and CDR2 FVKESK. The junction had 3 bases not matched to a gene; V was cut back by 1 base and J by 2 bases. The CDR3 nucleotides are TGTGCCAGCAGCCAAGGCCCTAGCGGGGCCTACGAGCAGTACTTC. Encoded protein: CASSQGPSGAYEQYF. The full variable domain, in which reference TRBV14 and TRBJ2-7 provide the parts outside the CDR3, is EAGVTQFPSHSVIEKGQTVTLRCDPISGHDNLYWYRRVMGKEIKFLLHFVKESKQDESGMPNNRFLAERTGGTYSTLKVQPAELEDSGVYFCASSQGPSGAYEQYFGPGTRLTVT.

This clonotype was seen only a few times. The chain links TRBV7-3 to TRBJ2-2, with D possibly TRBD2 on 5 matching bases. This CDR3 region has 15 residues. Germline assignment: CDR1 SGHTA and CDR2 FQGTGA. Trimming took off 5 bases at V and 3 bases at J, with 13 bases between the two ends. In nucleotides, the CDR3 is TGTGCCAGCAGCAACGGACTTTCTTACACCGGGGAGCTGTTTTTT. Protein product: CASSNGLSYTGELFF.

This clonotype was observed many times. The chain recombines TRBV29-1 with TRBJ2-7; D gene unclear. V was shortened by 0 bases and J by 6 bases, with 12 bases between the two germline ends. Looked up from germline, CDR1 is SQVTM and CDR2 is ANQGSEA. The CDR3 is 13 amino acids. The CDR3 here is CSVEDDGKGEQYF. DNA for the CDR3: TGCAGCGTTGAAGATGATGGGAAGGGCGAGCAGTACTTC.

This clonotype has only a few counts. V and J are TRBV12-3 or TRBV12-4 and TRBJ1-1; D call uncertain. The CDR3 contains 14 residues. V lost 7 bases and J lost 5, with 17 bases in between. The CDR3 loop is CASTKTSARTEAFF. In DNA form, the CDR3 reads TGTGCCAGCACCAAAACCTCGGCGCGAACTGAAGCTTTCTTT.